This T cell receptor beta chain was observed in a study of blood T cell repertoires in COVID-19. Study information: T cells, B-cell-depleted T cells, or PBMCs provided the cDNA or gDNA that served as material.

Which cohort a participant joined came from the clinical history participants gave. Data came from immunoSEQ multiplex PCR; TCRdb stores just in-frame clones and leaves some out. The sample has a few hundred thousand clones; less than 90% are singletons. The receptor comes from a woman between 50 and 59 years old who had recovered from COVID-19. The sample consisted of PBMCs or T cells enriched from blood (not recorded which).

CDR3 DNA sequence: TGTGCCAGCAGAGGACAGCTAATGAACACTGAAGCTTTCTTT. It specifies CASRGQLMNTEAFF. V usage is TRBV2 and J usage is TRBJ1-1; TRBD1 might be the D (6 bases). The CDR3 contains 14 residues. CDR1 and CDR2 (germline): SNHLY, FYNNEI. Trimming pared 6 bases from V and 0 bases from J, leaving 11 bases between.